This T cell receptor beta chain was retrieved from a study of molecular identifiers for immune sequencing clone quantification. Whole-study context: Split five ways in replicates, RNA from approximately 20,000 or 100,000 naive CD8 cells had four portions sequenced.

Previously published methods and listed TCR primers were used for the bulk TCR libraries. TCRdb fed the PCR reads into MiXCR, producing one record per CDR3 protein. There are around 470,000 distinct CDR3 sequences in the sample; over 20% occur only once, and 0.84% lies in the top ten. Worth noting for this clonotype: The antigen is undetermined.

Naive CD8 T cells were FACS-sorted by CD8+CD4-CCR7+CD45RA+ markers. Overall study results and limits: Investigators reportedly could detect spiked Jurkat TCR RNA from one cell among approximately 1.1 million naive cells.

Germline V gene data show CDR1 as SQVTM and CDR2 as ANQGSEA. V dropped 2 bases and J dropped 2; count of bases not matched to a gene: 2. The CDR3 consists of 15 residues. This chain connects TRBV29-1 to TRBJ2-1; 11 nucleotides agree with TRBD2. Sequencing was done on a sample of naive CD8+ T cells from blood, with Jurkat cell RNA spiked in. The subset here: FACS-sorted CD8+CD4-CCR7+CD45RA+ naive T cells. This TCR derives from a human donor in good health. Some libraries in this study had Jurkat cell RNA spiked in. This CDR3 reads CSVELTSGTYNEQFF. The DNA for the CDR3 is TGCAGCGTTGAATTGACTAGCGGGACCTACAATGAGCAGTTCTTC.